These T cell receptor beta chains were read from a single sample in a study of T cells in Graves' hyperthyroidism and ophthalmopathy. TCRdb re-called the multiplex PCR reads through MiXCR, storing one row per CDR3 protein. The data hold 750,000 to 900,000 distinct CDR3 sequences, with over 35% observed a single time. Specimen: blood. The receptors here all came from a man aged 18 to 30 with Graves' hyperthyroidism. CDR3s include the opening cysteine and the closing phenylalanine or tryptophan. Fields, in order: D gene, V gene, J gene, clone size, CDR3 DNA, CDR3 protein. A D gene is named only where the DNA matches it firmly. Some rows have no size entry. The others give once, few or many, or a class for an expanded clone.

-	TRBV5-1	TRBJ1-1	many	TGCGCCAGCAGCTTGGTCAGGGGAACTGAAGCTTTCTTT	CASSLVRGTEAFF
TRBD1	TRBV6-5	TRBJ1-5	few	TGTGCCAGCAGCTACGGGGCAGGGGGAGATCAGCCCCAGCATTTT	CASSYGAGGDQPQHF
-	TRBV10-3	TRBJ2-5	many	TGTGCCATCAAAGGGGCGGCCGGGAAACAAGAGACCCAGTACTTC	CAIKGAAGKQETQYF
-	TRBV20-1	TRBJ1-5	-	TGCAGTGCTAGGGATGTAACGGGCAATCAGCCCCAGCATTTT	CSARDVTGNQPQHF
-	TRBV2	TRBJ1-4	many	TGTGCCAGCAGCCCGTCGAGAGCTAATGAAAAACTGTTTTTT	CASSPSRANEKLFF
-	TRBV20-1	TRBJ2-7	few	TGCAGTGCTGGGAACTGGGGCAGCTACGAGCAGTACTTC	CSAGNWGSYEQYF
TRBD2	TRBV20-1	TRBJ2-5	few	TGCAGTGCTAGGGGGATTTGGGCGGGAGTAGAGGAGACCCAGTACTTC	CSARGIWAGVEETQYF
-	TRBV6-5	TRBJ1-5	-	TGTGCCAGCAGTTTTTTAGGGCCCAATTTCGATCAGCCCCAGCATTTT	CASSFLGPNFDQPQHF
TRBD2	TRBV5-1	TRBJ2-7	-	TGCGCCAGCAGCTTGGTGCTAGCGGGAGAAGGTGAGCAGTACTTC	CASSLVLAGEGEQYF
-	TRBV5-8	TRBJ2-7	few	TGTGCCAGCAGCGGAGAAGGGGGTCTCGAGCAGTACTTC	CASSGEGGLEQYF
TRBD1	TRBV7-2	TRBJ2-5	many	TGTGCCAGCAGCCCCCGGGACAGTCAAGAGACCCAGTACTTC	CASSPRDSQETQYF
-	TRBV2	TRBJ2-3	-	TGTGCCAGCACCCTGGGGGATACGCAGTATTTT	CASTLGDTQYF
TRBD1	TRBV7-2	TRBJ1-1	many	TGTGCCAGCAGCTTCGACAGGGGAAGCGCTGAAGCTTTCTTT	CASSFDRGSAEAFF
-	TRBV11-2	TRBJ2-7	few	TGTGCCAGCATGCTGGGCCCTCTAATCTACGAGCAGTACTTC	CASMLGPLIYEQYF
TRBD1	TRBV10-1	TRBJ2-7	-	TGCGCCAGCAGCGACGCGACAGGGTCTTACGAGCAGTACTTC	CASSDATGSYEQYF
-	TRBV15	TRBJ2-5	-	TGTGCCACCAGCAGAGAAGGGACGGCAGATCAGCCCCAGTACTTC	CATSREGTADQPQYF
-	TRBV7-2	TRBJ1-6	many	TGTGCCAGCAGACAGGCCCAGGATTCACCCCTCCACTTT	CASRQAQDSPLHF
TRBD1	TRBV11-2	TRBJ1-2	-	TGTGCCAGCAGCTTAGATCAGGACAGGGGTTCGAGGGACTACACCTTC	CASSLDQDRGSRDYTF
TRBD1	TRBV15	TRBJ1-3	-	TGTGCCACCAGCAGCTCGGACAGGCGCTCTGGAAACACCATATATTTT	CATSSSDRRSGNTIYF
TRBD2	TRBV20-1	TRBJ2-5	few	TGCAGACCATTCGGGACTAGCGGGTACAAGTACTTC	CRPFGTSGYKYF
-	TRBV29-1	TRBJ2-5	-	TGCAGCCAATATGGACTTCAAGAGACCCGGTACTTC	CSQYGLQETRYF
TRBD2	TRBV7-6	TRBJ2-7	-	TGTGCCAGCAGCTTGGCTAGCGGGGGGCCCAGGACCTACGAGCAGTACTTC	CASSLASGGPRTYEQYF
-	TRBV7-3	TRBJ1-2	many	TGTGCCAGCAGCTTAACGGGGGATCTACGCGGCTACACCTTC	CASSLTGDLRGYTF
TRBD1	TRBV9	TRBJ1-3	-	TGTGCCAGCAGCCGTGCTGTAGGGACAGGGGTTCTCTCTGGAAACACCATATATTTT	CASSRAVGTGVLSGNTIYF
-	TRBV25-1	TRBJ1-2	many	TGTGCCAGCAGTGGGGGGAGCTCGGAAGGCTATGGCTACACCTTC	CASSGGSSEGYGYTF
-	TRBV15	TRBJ1-4	many	TGTGCCACCAGCAGACAGGTCCTAAATGAAAAACTGTTTTTT	CATSRQVLNEKLFF
-	TRBV20-1	TRBJ2-5	-	TGCAGTGCTAGTGGGGCAGGCTTAAAGTTGGGGAAGACCCAGTACTTC	CSASGAGLKLGKTQYF
-	TRBV9	TRBJ1-1	many	TGTGCCAGCAGCGTGCTTAATGAAGGGATCACTGAAGCTTTCTTT	CASSVLNEGITEAFF
-	TRBV29-1	TRBJ2-5	-	TGCAGCTTGGCGACCGAGGAGACCCAGTACTTC	CSLATEETQYF
-	TRBV7-2	TRBJ1-1	once	TGTGCCAGCAACAAACTGACCTATATAACGGAAGCTTTCTTT	CASNKLTYITEAFF